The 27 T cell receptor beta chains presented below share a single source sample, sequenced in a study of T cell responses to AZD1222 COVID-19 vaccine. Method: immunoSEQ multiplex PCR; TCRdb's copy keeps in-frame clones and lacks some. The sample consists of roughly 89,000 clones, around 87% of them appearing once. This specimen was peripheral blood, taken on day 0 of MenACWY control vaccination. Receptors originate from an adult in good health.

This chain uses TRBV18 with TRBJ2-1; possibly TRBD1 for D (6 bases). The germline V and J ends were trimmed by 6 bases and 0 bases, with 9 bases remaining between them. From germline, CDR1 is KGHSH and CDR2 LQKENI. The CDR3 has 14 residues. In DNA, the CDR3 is TGTGCCAGCTCCGGACAGAGCTCCTACAATGAGCAGTTCTTC. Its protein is CASSGQSSYNEQFF.

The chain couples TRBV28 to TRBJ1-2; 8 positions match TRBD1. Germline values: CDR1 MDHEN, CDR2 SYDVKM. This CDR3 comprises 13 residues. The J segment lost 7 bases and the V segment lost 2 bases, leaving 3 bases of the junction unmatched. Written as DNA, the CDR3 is TGTGCCAGCAGTTTACTCGACAGGGGTGGCTACACCTTC. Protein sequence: CASSLLDRGGYTF.

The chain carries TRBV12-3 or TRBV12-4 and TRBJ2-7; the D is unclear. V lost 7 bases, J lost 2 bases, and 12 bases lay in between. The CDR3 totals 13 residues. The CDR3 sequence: CASTPDRAYEQYF. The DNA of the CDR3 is TGTGCCAGCACTCCCGACCGAGCCTACGAGCAGTACTTC.

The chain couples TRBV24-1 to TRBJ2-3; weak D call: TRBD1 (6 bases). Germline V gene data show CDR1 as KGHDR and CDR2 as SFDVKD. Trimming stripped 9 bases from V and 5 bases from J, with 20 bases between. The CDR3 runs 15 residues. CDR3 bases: TGTGCCACCGAGGCGCAGGGTGCAGGGGAAGATACGCAGTATTTT. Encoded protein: CATEAQGAGEDTQYF.

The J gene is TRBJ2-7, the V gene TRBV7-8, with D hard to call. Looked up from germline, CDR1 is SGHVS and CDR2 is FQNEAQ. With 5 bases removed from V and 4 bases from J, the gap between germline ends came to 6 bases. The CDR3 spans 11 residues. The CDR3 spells CASSPFYEQYF. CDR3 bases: TGTGCCAGCAGCCCATTTTACGAGCAGTACTTC.

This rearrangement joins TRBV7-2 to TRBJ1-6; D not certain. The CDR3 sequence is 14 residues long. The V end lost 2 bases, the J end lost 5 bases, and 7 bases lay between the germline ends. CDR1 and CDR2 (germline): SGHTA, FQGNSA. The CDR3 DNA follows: TGTGCCAGCAGCTTATGGGCCAATAATTCACCCCTCCACTTT. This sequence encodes CASSLWANNSPLHF. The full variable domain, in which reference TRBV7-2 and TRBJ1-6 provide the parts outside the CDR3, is GAGVSQSPSNKVTEKGKDVELRCDPISGHTALYWYRQSLGQGLEFLIYFQGNSAPDKSGLPSDRFSAERTGGSVSTLTIQRTQQEDSAVYLCASSLWANNSPLHFGNGTRLTVT.

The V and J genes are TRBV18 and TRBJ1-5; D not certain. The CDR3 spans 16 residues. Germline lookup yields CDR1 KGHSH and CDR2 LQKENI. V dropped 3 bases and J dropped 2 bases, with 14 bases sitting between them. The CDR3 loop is CASSPRGLGGNQPQHF. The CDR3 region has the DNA TGTGCCAGCTCACCGAGAGGACTCGGAGGCAATCAGCCCCAGCATTTT.

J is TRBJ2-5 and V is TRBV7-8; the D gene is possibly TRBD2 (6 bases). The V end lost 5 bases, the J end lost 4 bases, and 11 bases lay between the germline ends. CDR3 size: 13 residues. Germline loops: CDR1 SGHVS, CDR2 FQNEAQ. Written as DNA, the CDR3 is TGTGCCAGCAGCCCTCTTAGCGGAGAGACCCAGTACTTC. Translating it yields CASSPLSGETQYF.

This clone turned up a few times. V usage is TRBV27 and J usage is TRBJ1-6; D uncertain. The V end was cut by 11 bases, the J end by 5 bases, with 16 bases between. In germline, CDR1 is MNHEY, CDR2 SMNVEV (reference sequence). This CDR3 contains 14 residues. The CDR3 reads CAYSPQSDNSPLHF. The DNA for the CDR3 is TGTGCCTATAGCCCCCAGTCCGATAATTCACCCCTCCACTTT.

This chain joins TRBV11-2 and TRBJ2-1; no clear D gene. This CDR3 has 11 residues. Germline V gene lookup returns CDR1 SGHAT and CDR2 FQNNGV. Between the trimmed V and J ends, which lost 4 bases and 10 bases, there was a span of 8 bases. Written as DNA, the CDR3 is TGTGCCAGCAGCTCACCGACAGAGCAGTTCTTC. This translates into CASSSPTEQFF.

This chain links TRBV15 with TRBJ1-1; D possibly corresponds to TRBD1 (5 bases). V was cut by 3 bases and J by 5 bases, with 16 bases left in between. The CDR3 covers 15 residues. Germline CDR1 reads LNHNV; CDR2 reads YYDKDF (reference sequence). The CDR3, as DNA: TGTGCCACCAGCAGGCCCCAGGGTGAGGGAACTGAAGCTTTCTTT. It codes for CATSRPQGEGTEAFF.

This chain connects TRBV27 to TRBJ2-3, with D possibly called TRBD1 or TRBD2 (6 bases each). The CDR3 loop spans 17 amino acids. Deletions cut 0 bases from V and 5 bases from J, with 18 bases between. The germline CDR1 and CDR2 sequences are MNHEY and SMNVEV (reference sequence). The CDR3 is CASSLSGGGRTGDTQYF. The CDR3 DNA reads TGTGCCAGCAGTTTATCAGGGGGAGGCCGGACGGGAGATACGCAGTATTTT.

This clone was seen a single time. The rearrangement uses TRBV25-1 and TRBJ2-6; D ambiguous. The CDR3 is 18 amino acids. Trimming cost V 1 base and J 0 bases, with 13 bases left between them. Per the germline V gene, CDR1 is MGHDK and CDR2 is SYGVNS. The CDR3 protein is CASSESKGKLSGANVLTF. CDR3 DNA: TGTGCCAGCAGTGAATCTAAAGGGAAACTCTCTGGGGCCAACGTCCTGACTTTC. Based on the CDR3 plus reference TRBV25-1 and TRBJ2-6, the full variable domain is EADIYQTPRYLVIGTGKKITLECSQTMGHDKMYWYQQDPGMELHLIHYSYGVNSTEKGDLSSESTVSRIRTEHFPLTLESARPSHTSQYLCASSESKGKLSGANVLTFGAGSRLTVL.

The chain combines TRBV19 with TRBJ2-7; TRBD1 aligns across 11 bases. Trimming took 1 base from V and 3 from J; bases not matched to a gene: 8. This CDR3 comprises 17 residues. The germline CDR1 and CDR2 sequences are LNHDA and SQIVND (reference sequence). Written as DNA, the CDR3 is TGTGCCAGTAGTATAGTGTCACCGGGACAGGGGGTCTACGAGCAGTACTTC. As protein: CASSIVSPGQGVYEQYF.

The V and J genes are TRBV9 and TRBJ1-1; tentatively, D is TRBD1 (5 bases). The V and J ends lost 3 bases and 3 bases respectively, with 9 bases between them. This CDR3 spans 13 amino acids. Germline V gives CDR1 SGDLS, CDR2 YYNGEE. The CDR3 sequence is CASSARQYTEAFF. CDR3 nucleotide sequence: TGTGCCAGCAGCGCCCGACAGTACACTGAAGCTTTCTTT.

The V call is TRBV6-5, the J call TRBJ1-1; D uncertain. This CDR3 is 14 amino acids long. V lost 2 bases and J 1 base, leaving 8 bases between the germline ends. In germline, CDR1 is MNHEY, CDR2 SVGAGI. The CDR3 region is CASSYPWGNTEAFF. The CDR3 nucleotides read TGTGCCAGCAGTTACCCTTGGGGGAACACTGAAGCTTTCTTT.

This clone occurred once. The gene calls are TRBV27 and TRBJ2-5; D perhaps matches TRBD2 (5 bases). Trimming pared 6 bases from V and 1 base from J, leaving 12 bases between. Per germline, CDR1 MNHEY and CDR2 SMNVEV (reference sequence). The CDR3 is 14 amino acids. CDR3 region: CASRRAEPQETQYF. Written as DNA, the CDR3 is TGTGCCAGCAGAAGAGCGGAGCCCCAAGAGACCCAGTACTTC.

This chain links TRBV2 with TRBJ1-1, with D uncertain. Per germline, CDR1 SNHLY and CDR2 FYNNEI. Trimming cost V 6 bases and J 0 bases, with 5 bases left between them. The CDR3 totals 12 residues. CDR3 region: CASRWLNTEAFF. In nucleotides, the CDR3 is TGTGCCAGCAGGTGGCTGAACACTGAAGCTTTCTTT.

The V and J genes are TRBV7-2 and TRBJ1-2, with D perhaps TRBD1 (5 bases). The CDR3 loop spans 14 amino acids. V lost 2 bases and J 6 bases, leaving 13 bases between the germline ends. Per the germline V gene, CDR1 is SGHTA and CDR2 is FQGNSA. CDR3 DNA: TGTGCCAGCAGCTTAACTTCAGGGTGGGATGGCTACACCTTC. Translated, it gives CASSLTSGWDGYTF.

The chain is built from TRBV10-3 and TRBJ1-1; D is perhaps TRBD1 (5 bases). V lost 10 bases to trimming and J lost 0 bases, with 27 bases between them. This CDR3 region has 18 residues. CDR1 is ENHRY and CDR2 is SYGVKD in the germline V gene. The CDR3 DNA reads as TGTGCCACCAAAGGACACGCCTCACCCCGCCTTTTGAACACTGAAGCTTTCTTT. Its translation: CATKGHASPRLLNTEAFF.

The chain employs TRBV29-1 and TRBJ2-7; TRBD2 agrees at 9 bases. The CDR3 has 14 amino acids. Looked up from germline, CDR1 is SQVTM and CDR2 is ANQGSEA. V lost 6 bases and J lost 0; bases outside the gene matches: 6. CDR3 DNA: TGCAGCGTGCGGGGGGGGCCGAACTCCTACGAGCAGTACTTC. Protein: CSVRGGPNSYEQYF.

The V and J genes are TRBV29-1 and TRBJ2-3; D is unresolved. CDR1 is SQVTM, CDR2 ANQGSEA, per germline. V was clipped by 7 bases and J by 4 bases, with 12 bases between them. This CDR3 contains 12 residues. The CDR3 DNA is TGCAGCGCCTGGGAAGTCGCAGATACGCAGTATTTT. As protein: CSAWEVADTQYF.

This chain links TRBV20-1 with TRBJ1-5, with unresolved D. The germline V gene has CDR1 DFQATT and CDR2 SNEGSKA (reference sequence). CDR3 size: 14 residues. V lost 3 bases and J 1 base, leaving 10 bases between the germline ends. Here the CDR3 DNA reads TGCAGTGCTAGTTCGGCAGGAAGCAATCAGCCCCAGCATTTT. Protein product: CSASSAGSNQPQHF.

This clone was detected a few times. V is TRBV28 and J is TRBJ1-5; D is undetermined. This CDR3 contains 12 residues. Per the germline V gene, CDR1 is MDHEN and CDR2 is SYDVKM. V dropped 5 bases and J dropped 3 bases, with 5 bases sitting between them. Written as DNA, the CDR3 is TGTGCCAGCAGTCTGCTCAATCAGCCCCAGCATTTT. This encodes CASSLLNQPQHF.

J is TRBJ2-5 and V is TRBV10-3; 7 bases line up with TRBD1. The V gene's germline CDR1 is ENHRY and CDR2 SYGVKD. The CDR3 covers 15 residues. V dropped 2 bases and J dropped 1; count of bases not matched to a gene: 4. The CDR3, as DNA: TGTGCCATCAGTGAGAGGGGACAGAGCCAAGAGACCCAGTACTTC. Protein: CAISERGQSQETQYF.

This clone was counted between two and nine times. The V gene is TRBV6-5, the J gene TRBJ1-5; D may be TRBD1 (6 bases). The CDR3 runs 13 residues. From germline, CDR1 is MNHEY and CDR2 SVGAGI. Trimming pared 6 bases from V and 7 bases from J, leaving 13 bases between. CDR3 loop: CASRPDSYQPQHF. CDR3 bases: TGTGCCAGCAGACCGGACAGTTACCAGCCCCAGCATTTT.

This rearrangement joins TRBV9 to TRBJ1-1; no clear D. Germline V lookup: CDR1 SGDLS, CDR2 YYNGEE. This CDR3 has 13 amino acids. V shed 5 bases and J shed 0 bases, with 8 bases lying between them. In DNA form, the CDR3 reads TGTGCCAGCAGTAACGCGATGAACACTGAAGCTTTCTTT. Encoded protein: CASSNAMNTEAFF.